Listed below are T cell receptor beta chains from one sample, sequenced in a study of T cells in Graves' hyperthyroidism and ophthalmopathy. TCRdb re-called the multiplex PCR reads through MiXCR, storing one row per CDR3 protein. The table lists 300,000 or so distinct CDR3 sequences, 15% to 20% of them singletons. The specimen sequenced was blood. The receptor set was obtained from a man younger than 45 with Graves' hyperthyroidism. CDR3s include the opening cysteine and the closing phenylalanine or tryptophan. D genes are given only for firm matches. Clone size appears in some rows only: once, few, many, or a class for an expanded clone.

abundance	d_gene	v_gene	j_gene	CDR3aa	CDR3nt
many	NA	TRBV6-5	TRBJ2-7	CASSYSGEQYF	TGTGCCAGCAGTTACTCCGGCGAGCAGTACTTC
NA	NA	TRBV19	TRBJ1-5	CASSTQGTGQPQHF	TGTGCCAGTAGTACTCAGGGAACAGGTCAGCCCCAGCATTTT
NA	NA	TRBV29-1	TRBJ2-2	CSARAGTGELFF	TGCAGCGCTAGGGCGGGCACCGGGGAGCTGTTTTTT
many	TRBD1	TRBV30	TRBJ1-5	CAWSRRRGQGVNQPQHF	TGTGCCTGGAGTAGGAGGAGGGGACAGGGGGTAAATCAGCCCCAGCATTTT
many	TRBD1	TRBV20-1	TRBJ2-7	CSAGQGAVEQYF	TGCAGTGCTGGGCAGGGGGCCGTCGAGCAGTACTTC
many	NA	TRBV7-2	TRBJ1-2	CASSSSGANYGYTF	TGTGCCAGCAGCTCCTCAGGGGCTAACTATGGCTACACCTTC
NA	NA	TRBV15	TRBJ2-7	CATSRDNPGEQYF	TGTGCCACCAGCAGAGATAACCCGGGCGAGCAGTACTTC
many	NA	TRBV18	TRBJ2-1	CASSPPSVGEQFF	TGTGCCAGCTCACCACCTAGCGTGGGTGAGCAGTTCTTC
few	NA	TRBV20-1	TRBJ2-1	CSAEAGPPPRPSSYNEQFF	TGCAGTGCTGAGGCGGGACCCCCCCCGAGGCCTAGCTCCTACAATGAGCAGTTCTTC
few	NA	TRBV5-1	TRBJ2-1	CASSFGGVRSSYNEQFF	TGCGCCAGCAGCTTCGGTGGGGTTAGAAGTTCCTACAATGAGCAGTTCTTC
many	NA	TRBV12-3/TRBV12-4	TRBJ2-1	CASSRSRGGEQFF	TGTGCCAGCAGCCGAAGCAGGGGAGGAGAGCAGTTCTTC
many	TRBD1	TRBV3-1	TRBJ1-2	CASSQATTGPYGYTF	TGTGCCAGCAGCCAAGCCACGACAGGGCCGTATGGCTACACCTTC
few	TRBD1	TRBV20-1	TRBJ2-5	CSARAPGGRGSAETQYF	TGCAGTGCTAGAGCCCCAGGGGGTCGCGGCAGTGCGGAGACCCAGTACTTC
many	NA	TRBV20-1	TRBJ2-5	CSATRTHTTGSETQYF	TGCAGTGCCACCCGCACCCATACGACCGGGAGCGAGACCCAGTACTTC
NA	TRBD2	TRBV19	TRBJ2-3	CASSLKRESGTQYF	TGTGCCAGTAGTCTAAAGCGGGAGTCGGGTACGCAGTATTTT
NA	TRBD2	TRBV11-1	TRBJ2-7	CASSLVGGRIVNEQYF	TGTGCCAGCAGCTTAGTGGGCGGGAGGATTGTCAACGAGCAGTACTTC
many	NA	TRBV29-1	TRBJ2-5	CSGAAHQETQYF	TGCAGCGGGGCGGCCCACCAAGAGACCCAGTACTTC
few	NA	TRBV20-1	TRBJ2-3	CSARVTPIPTDTQYF	TGCAGTGCTAGAGTGACACCGATCCCCACAGATACGCAGTATTTT
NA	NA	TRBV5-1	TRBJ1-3	CASSLGQAYSGNTIYF	TGCGCCAGCAGCTTGGGACAGGCATACTCTGGAAACACCATATATTTT
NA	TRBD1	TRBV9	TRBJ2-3	CASSVEGGASPDTQYF	TGTGCCAGCAGCGTAGAAGGGGGCGCGAGTCCAGATACGCAGTATTTT
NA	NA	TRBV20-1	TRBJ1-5	CSARDSHSYSNQPQHF	TGCAGTGCTAGAGATTCCCACAGTTATAGCAATCAGCCCCAGCATTTT
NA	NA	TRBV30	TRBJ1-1	CAWRPGRPNAEAFF	TGTGCCTGGAGGCCTGGCAGACCTAACGCTGAAGCTTTCTTT
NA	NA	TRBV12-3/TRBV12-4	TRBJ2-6	CASSSSGRRGANVLTF	TGTGCCAGCAGTTCGTCAGGGCGGCGTGGGGCCAACGTCCTGACTTTC
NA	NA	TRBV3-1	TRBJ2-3	CASSQALGLSSTDTQYF	TGTGCCAGCAGCCAAGCCCTGGGACTTTCTAGCACAGATACGCAGTATTTT
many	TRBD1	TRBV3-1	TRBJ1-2	CASSQDSGGNYGYTF	TGTGCCAGCAGCCAAGATTCAGGGGGGAACTATGGCTACACCTTC
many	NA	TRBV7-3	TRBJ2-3	CASSPDPTGTDTQYF	TGTGCCAGCAGCCCCGATCCAACGGGGACAGATACGCAGTATTTT
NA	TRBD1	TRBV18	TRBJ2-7	CASSPPWQGAGEQYF	TGTGCCAGCTCACCACCGTGGCAGGGGGCCGGCGAGCAGTACTTC
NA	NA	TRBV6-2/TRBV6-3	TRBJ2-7	CATARDKTYEQYF	TGTGCCACAGCCCGGGACAAGACCTACGAGCAGTACTTC
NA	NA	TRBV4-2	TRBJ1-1	CASSRLRGNTEAFF	TGTGCCAGCAGCCGACTCAGGGGGAACACTGAAGCTTTCTTT
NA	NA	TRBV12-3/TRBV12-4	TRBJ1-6	CASRPGRRSYNSPLHF	TGTGCCAGCAGGCCAGGAAGACGCTCCTATAATTCACCCCTCCACTTT
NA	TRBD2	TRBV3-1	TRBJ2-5	CASSPYPRTSAPQETQYF	TGTGCCAGCAGCCCCTACCCAAGGACTAGCGCACCCCAAGAGACCCAGTACTTC
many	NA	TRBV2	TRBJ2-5	CASSPWEAMYF	TGTGCCAGCAGCCCCTGGGAGGCTATGTACTTC
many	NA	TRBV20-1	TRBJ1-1	CSAREDGNTEAFF	TGCAGTGCTAGGGAGGACGGGAACACTGAAGCTTTCTTT
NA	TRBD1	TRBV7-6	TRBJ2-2	CASSRTGSNTGELFF	TGTGCCAGCAGCAGGACAGGGTCGAACACCGGGGAGCTGTTTTTT
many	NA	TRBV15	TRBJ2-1	CATSRDVSNEQFF	TGTGCCACCAGCAGAGATGTTTCGAATGAGCAGTTCTTC
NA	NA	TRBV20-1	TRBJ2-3	CSARAYAPTDTQYF	TGCAGTGCTAGAGCTTATGCGCCCACTGATACGCAGTATTTT